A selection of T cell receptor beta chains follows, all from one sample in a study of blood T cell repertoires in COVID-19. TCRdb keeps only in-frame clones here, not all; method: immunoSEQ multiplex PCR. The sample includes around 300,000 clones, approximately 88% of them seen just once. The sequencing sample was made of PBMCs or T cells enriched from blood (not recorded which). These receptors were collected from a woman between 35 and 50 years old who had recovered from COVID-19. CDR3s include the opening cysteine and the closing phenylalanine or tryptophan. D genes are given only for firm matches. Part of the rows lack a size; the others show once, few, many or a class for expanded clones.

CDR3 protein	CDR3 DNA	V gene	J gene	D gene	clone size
CASSRTRRETQYF	TGTGCCAGCAGTCGGACTAGGAGGGAGACCCAGTACTTC	TRBV12-3/TRBV12-4	TRBJ2-5	TRBD2	-
CASSPLRTGGEQYF	TGTGCCAGCAGCCCGCTAAGGACAGGGGGCGAGCAGTACTTC	TRBV7-3	TRBJ2-7	TRBD1	-
CASSPDRMNTEAFF	TGCGCCAGCAGCCCGGACAGAATGAACACTGAAGCTTTCTTT	TRBV5-1	TRBJ1-1	-	-
CSASGTSGSSRYEQYF	TGCAGTGCTAGTGGGACTAGCGGGAGCAGTAGGTACGAGCAGTACTTC	TRBV20-1	TRBJ2-7	TRBD2	-
CASSLGTAINEKLFF	TGTGCCAGCAGCCTTGGGACAGCCATTAATGAAAAACTGTTTTTT	TRBV3-1/TRBV3-2	TRBJ1-4	TRBD1	-
CASSPGGTSGHTGELFF	TGTGCCAGTAGTCCGGGGGGGACTAGCGGGCACACCGGGGAGCTGTTTTTT	TRBV19	TRBJ2-2	TRBD2	few
CASSPLVGTDTQYF	TGTGCCAGCAGCCCCCTGGTAGGCACAGATACGCAGTATTTT	TRBV5-4	TRBJ2-3	-	-
CASSLGGSTEAFF	TGCGCCAGCAGCTTGGGCGGGAGCACTGAAGCTTTCTTT	TRBV5-1	TRBJ1-1	-	-
CASSARDRVSYEQYF	TGTGCCAGCAGCGCGAGGGACAGGGTCTCCTACGAGCAGTACTTC	TRBV27	TRBJ2-7	TRBD1	-
CASSLVGAPTEAFF	TGCGCCAGCAGCTTGGTAGGGGCGCCCACTGAAGCTTTCTTT	TRBV5-1	TRBJ1-1	-	-
CASSLVPRTDTQYF	TGTGCCAGCAGCTTAGTCCCTCGGACAGATACGCAGTATTTT	TRBV11-1	TRBJ2-3	-	-
CASSSTGLNSPLHF	TGTGCCAGCTCATCAACAGGGCTAAATTCACCCCTCCACTTT	TRBV18	TRBJ1-6	-	-
CASSPPEGGNTEAFF	TGTGCCAGCTCACCACCGGAGGGAGGGAACACTGAAGCTTTCTTT	TRBV18	TRBJ1-1	-	-
CASSLDPGVETQYF	TGCGCCAGCAGCTTGGACCCGGGGGTGGAGACCCAGTACTTC	TRBV5-1	TRBJ2-5	-	-
CASSPGGAVNTEAFF	TGCGCCAGCAGCCCTGGAGGGGCAGTGAACACTGAAGCTTTCTTT	TRBV5-1	TRBJ1-1	-	-
CTSSQFAGTSGNEQYF	TGCACCAGCAGCCAATTTGCCGGGACTAGCGGGAACGAGCAGTACTTC	TRBV1	TRBJ2-7	-	-
CASRQAGTYNEQFF	TGTGCCAGCAGGCAGGCCGGGACTTACAATGAGCAGTTCTTC	TRBV2	TRBJ2-1	-	once
CASSLETGHYGYTF	TGTGCCAGCAGCCTAGAGACAGGGCACTATGGCTACACCTTC	TRBV5-6	TRBJ1-2	TRBD1	-
CASSPGTDTQYF	TGTGCCAGCAGCCCCGGCACAGATACGCAGTATTTT	TRBV11-3	TRBJ2-3	-	-
CASSLTGAAYNEQFF	TGTGCCAGCAGCCTAACAGGGGCCGCCTACAATGAGCAGTTCTTC	TRBV7-8	TRBJ2-1	TRBD1	-
CASSLGTGKSYEQYF	TGTGCCAGCAGCTTAGGCACAGGGAAATCCTACGAGCAGTACTTC	TRBV7-6	TRBJ2-7	-	many
CASSYVSAREGYTF	TGTGCCAGCAGTTACGTAAGTGCCCGGGAGGGCTACACCTTC	TRBV6-2/TRBV6-3	TRBJ1-2	-	-
CASSPRQGADNEQFF	TGTGCCAGTAGCCCTAGACAGGGGGCTGATAATGAGCAGTTCTTC	TRBV19	TRBJ2-1	TRBD1	-
CASSSSGKGHNEQFF	TGTGCCAGCAGCTCTAGCGGGAAGGGGCACAATGAGCAGTTCTTC	TRBV3-1/TRBV3-2	TRBJ2-1	TRBD2	-
CASNFGRDRGPVLRMNTEAFF	TGTGCCAGTAATTTCGGCCGGGACAGGGGTCCGGTTCTAAGAATGAACACTGAAGCTTTCTTT	TRBV19	TRBJ1-1	TRBD1	-
CASSLDRGPYGYTF	TGTGCCAGCAGCTTAGACAGGGGACCATATGGCTACACCTTC	TRBV5-4	TRBJ1-2	TRBD1	few
CASSYSAGSNTEAFF	TGTGCCAGCAGTTACTCAGCAGGCTCGAACACTGAAGCTTTCTTT	TRBV6-5	TRBJ1-1	-	-
CASSHKTGNQPQHF	TGTGCCAGCAGCCACAAGACAGGGAACCAGCCCCAGCATTTT	TRBV7-2	TRBJ1-5	TRBD1	once
CATGQGVDSPLHF	TGTGCCACTGGACAGGGTGTAGATTCACCCCTCCACTTT	TRBV10-3	TRBJ1-6	TRBD1	-
CASSSPLGQNTEAFF	TGTGCCAGCAGTTCCCCCCTGGGACAGAACACTGAAGCTTTCTTT	TRBV28	TRBJ1-1	-	-
CASSLESQPRIYEQYF	TGCGCCAGCAGCTTGGAGTCGCAGCCTAGAATCTACGAGCAGTACTTC	TRBV5-1	TRBJ2-7	-	-
CASSLLALEQYF	TGTGCCAGCAGCTTACTAGCGCTGGAGCAGTACTTC	TRBV11-2	TRBJ2-7	-	once
CSVDPRKRDTQYF	TGCAGCGTTGACCCACGTAAGCGAGATACGCAGTATTTT	TRBV29-1	TRBJ2-3	-	-
CASSLNGAGTNEKLFF	TGTGCCAGCTCACTAAATGGGGCCGGTACTAATGAAAAACTGTTTTTT	TRBV18	TRBJ1-4	-	-